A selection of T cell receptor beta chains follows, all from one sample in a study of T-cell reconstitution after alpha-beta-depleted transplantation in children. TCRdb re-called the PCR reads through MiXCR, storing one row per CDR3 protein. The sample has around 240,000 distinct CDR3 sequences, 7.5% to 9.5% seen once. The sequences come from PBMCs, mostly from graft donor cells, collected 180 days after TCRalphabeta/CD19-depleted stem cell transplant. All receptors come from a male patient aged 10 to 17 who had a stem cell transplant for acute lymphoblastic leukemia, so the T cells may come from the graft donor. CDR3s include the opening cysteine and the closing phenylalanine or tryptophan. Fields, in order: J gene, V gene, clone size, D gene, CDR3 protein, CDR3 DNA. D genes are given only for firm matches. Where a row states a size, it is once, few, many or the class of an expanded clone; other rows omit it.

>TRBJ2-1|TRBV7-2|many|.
CASSPMHLPGNEQFF
TGTGCCAGCAGCCCGATGCATCTCCCGGGGAATGAGCAGTTCTTC
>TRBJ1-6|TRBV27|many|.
CASKPGWNSPLHF
TGTGCCAGCAAGCCCGGGTGGAATTCACCCCTCCACTTT
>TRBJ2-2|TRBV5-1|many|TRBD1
CASSLPDRGNTGELFF
TGCGCCAGCAGCTTGCCGGACAGGGGAAACACCGGGGAGCTGTTTTTT
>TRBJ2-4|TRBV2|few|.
CASTSRGLAKNIQYF
TGTGCCAGCACCTCCAGGGGTTTAGCCAAAAACATTCAGTACTTC
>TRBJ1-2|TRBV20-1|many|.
CSASGGLVPGYTF
TGCAGTGCTAGTGGCGGGCTGGTCCCGGGCTACACCTTC
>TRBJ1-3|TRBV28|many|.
CASGNWEASSGNTIYF
TGTGCCAGCGGAAATTGGGAGGCTAGCTCTGGAAACACCATATATTTT
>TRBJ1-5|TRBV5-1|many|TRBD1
CASSPGQGASNQPQHF
TGCGCCAGCAGCCCCGGACAGGGAGCGAGCAATCAGCCCCAGCATTTT
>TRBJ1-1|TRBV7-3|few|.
CASSRWGYTEAFF
TGTGCCAGCAGTCGGTGGGGGTACACTGAAGCTTTCTTT
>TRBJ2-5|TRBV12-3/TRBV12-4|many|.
CASGSGRRASEKETQYF
TGTGCCAGTGGAAGCGGGCGAAGGGCTAGCGAGAAGGAGACCCAGTACTTC
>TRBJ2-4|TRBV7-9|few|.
CASSLGRGTPKNIQYF
TGTGCCAGCAGCTTAGGGCGTGGGACACCAAAAAACATTCAGTACTTC
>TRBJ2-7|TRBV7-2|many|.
CASSALYEQYF
TGTGCCAGCAGCGCCCTCTACGAGCAGTACTTC
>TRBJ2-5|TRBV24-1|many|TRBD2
CATSDLGSGGQETQYF
TGTGCCACCAGTGATTTGGGTAGCGGGGGACAAGAGACCCAGTACTTC
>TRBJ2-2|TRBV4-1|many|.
CASSRLLVTNTGELFF
TGCGCCAGCAGCCGTTTATTGGTAACCAACACCGGGGAGCTGTTTTTT
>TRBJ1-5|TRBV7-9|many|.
CASSPQVGPQHF
TGTGCCAGCAGCCCCCAGGTAGGCCCCCAGCATTTT
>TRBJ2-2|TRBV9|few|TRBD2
CASSPVSGLAGGGTGELFF
TGTGCCAGCAGCCCTGTTTCGGGACTAGCGGGTGGGGGGACCGGGGAGCTGTTTTTT
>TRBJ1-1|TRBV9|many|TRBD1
CASSPQGDILNTEAFF
TGTGCCAGCAGCCCTCAGGGGGACATCTTGAACACTGAAGCTTTCTTT
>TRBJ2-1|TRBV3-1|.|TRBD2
CASSQGRGLAGGSSYNEQFF
TGTGCCAGCAGCCAAGGTCGAGGACTAGCGGGGGGCAGCTCCTACAATGAGCAGTTCTTC
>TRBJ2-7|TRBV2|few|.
CASSRDGRGDYF
TGTGCCAGCAGCCGGGACGGTCGGGGTGATTACTTC
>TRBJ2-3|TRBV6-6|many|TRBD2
CASTIAGGTQYF
TGTGCCAGTACAATAGCGGGAGGGACGCAGTATTTT
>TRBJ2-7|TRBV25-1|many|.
CASSEYMGSYEQYF
TGTGCCAGCAGTGAATATATGGGGTCCTACGAGCAGTACTTC
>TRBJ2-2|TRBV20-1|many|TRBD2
CSARDWGLAGTGELFF
TGCAGTGCTAGAGATTGGGGACTAGCGGGTACCGGGGAGCTGTTTTTT
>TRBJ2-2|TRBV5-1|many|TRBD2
CASSTGLAGVITGELFF
TGCGCCAGCAGCACGGGACTAGCGGGAGTAATCACCGGGGAGCTGTTTTTT
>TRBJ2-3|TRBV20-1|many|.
CSASPVQVGTDTQYF
TGCAGTGCGAGCCCGGTACAGGTTGGCACAGATACGCAGTATTTT
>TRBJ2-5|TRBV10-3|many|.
CAISGGRETQYF
TGTGCCATCAGTGGTGGCCGAGAGACCCAGTACTTC
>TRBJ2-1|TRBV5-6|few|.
CASSLYGGQGSYNEQFF
TGTGCCAGCAGCTTGTACGGGGGGCAGGGCTCCTACAATGAGCAGTTCTTC
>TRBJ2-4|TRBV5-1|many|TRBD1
CASSRHGQGPENIQYF
TGCGCCAGCAGCCGACATGGACAGGGGCCGGAAAACATTCAGTACTTC
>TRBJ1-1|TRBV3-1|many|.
CASSRLGANTEAFF
TGTGCCAGCAGCCGGTTGGGAGCGAACACTGAAGCTTTCTTT
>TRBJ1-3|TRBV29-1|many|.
CSVDGEGFGNTIYF
TGCAGCGTTGATGGGGAGGGCTTTGGAAACACCATATATTTT
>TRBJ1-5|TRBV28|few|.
CASSLPRGGQLHSNQPQHF
TGTGCCAGCAGTCTCCCCCGTGGGGGGCAACTACATAGCAATCAGCCCCAGCATTTT